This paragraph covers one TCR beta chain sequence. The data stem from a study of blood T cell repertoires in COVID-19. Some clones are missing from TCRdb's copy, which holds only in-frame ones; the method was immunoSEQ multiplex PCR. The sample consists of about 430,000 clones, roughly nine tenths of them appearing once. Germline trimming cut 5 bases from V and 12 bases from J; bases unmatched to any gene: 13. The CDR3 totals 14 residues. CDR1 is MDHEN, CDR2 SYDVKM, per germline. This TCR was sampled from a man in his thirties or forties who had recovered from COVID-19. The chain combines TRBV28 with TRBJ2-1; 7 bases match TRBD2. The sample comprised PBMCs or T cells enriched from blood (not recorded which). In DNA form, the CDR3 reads TGTGCCAGCAGTCAGGGACTATCCGAGGAGGGGCAGTTCTTC. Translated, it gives CASSQGLSEEGQFF. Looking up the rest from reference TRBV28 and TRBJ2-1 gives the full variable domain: DVKVTQSSRYLVKRTGEKVFLECVQDMDHENMFWYRQDPGLGLRLIYFSYDVKMKEKGDIPEGYSVSREKKERFSLILESASTNQTSMYLCASSQGLSEEGQFFGPGTRLTVL.